The rows below give T cell receptor beta chains drawn from one sample of a study of T cell changes during pregnancy in multiple sclerosis. Clones were sequenced by immunoSEQ multiplex PCR, and TCRdb holds only the in-frame ones, with some missing. The table records more than 50,000 clones, approximately 94% of them present only once. Sequenced here: CD8+ T cells from peripheral blood mononuclear cells, sampled after pregnancy. These receptors were taken from a female donor with multiple sclerosis, enrolled in a pregnancy study. The CDR3 runs from the conserved cysteine through the conserved F or W. A D gene is named only where the DNA matches it firmly. Where a row states a size, it is once, few, many or the class of an expanded clone; other rows omit it.

TRBJ2-1,once,TRBD2,TRBV19,CASSALAHNEQFF,TGTGCCAGTAGCGCACTAGCGCACAATGAGCAGTTCTTC
TRBJ2-7,.,.,TRBV19,CASRGGSSLEQYF,TGTGCCAGTCGGGGAGGTAGTAGCCTCGAGCAGTACTTC
TRBJ2-2,.,TRBD1,TRBV6-5,CASSQGAETGELFF,TGTGCCAGCAGTCAGGGGGCCGAAACCGGGGAGCTGTTTTTT
TRBJ2-7,.,.,TRBV25-1,CASSEETGVLVGAYEQYF,TGTGCCAGCAGTGAAGAGACGGGAGTCTTAGTTGGAGCCTACGAGCAGTACTTC
TRBJ2-7,.,.,TRBV2,CASRAGISYEQYF,TGTGCCAGCAGGGCCGGGATCTCCTACGAGCAGTACTTC
TRBJ1-1,.,.,TRBV2,CASPSGNTEAFF,TGTGCCAGCCCCAGTGGGAACACTGAAGCTTTCTTT
TRBJ1-2,.,.,TRBV9,CATTGVGGGYTF,TGTGCCACCACGGGGGTCGGGGGAGGCTACACCTTC
TRBJ2-7,.,.,TRBV30,CAWDPGTPSRYF,TGTGCCTGGGACCCGGGAACCCCGAGCCGGTACTTC
TRBJ2-5,.,.,TRBV5-4,CASSLASNEPEETQYF,TGTGCCAGCAGCTTGGCTAGCAATGAACCAGAAGAGACCCAGTACTTC
TRBJ2-1,.,TRBD1,TRBV25-1,CASSMGQYNEQFF,TGTGCCAGCAGTATGGGACAGTACAATGAGCAGTTCTTC
TRBJ1-4,.,.,TRBV5-1,CASSFNQGNEKLFF,TGCGCCAGCAGCTTCAACCAGGGTAACGAAAAACTGTTTTTT
TRBJ1-4,.,TRBD1,TRBV4-3,CASSQDPQGGWGEKLFF,TGCGCCAGCAGCCAAGACCCCCAGGGGGGTTGGGGTGAAAAACTGTTTTTT
TRBJ2-1,.,TRBD2,TRBV13,CASSLGTSVSAFF,TGTGCCAGCAGCTTGGGGACTAGCGTGAGCGCGTTCTTC
TRBJ2-1,.,.,TRBV9,CASSPFGGAAYNEQFF,TGTGCCAGCAGCCCGTTTGGCGGAGCCGCCTACAATGAGCAGTTCTTC
TRBJ1-4,.,.,TRBV6-1,CASSNRATNEKLFF,TGTGCCAGCAGTAACAGGGCGACTAATGAAAAACTGTTTTTT
TRBJ1-5,.,TRBD1,TRBV9,CASSLGTGYQPQHF,TGTGCCAGCAGCCTCGGGACAGGGTACCAGCCCCAGCATTTT
TRBJ2-5,.,TRBD2,TRBV28,CASISSDFSGRFQETQYF,TGTGCCAGCATTTCGTCCGACTTTAGCGGGAGGTTTCAAGAGACCCAGTACTTC
TRBJ1-1,once,TRBD1,TRBV9,CASSAGQGENTEAFF,TGTGCCAGCAGCGCTGGACAGGGCGAGAACACTGAAGCTTTCTTT
TRBJ2-1,few,.,TRBV30,CASDEQFF,TGTGCATCCGATGAGCAGTTCTTC
TRBJ1-1,.,TRBD1,TRBV11-2,CASSSTGGAFF,TGTGCCAGCAGCTCAACAGGGGGAGCTTTCTTT
TRBJ2-1,.,TRBD2,TRBV19,CASSSGTYNEQFF,TGTGCCAGTTCTAGCGGGACGTACAATGAGCAGTTCTTC
TRBJ2-7,.,.,TRBV19,CASSIQGSSYEQYF,TGTGCCAGTAGTATCCAGGGCAGCTCCTACGAGCAGTACTTC
TRBJ2-7,.,.,TRBV7-9,CASSLGGSRPSYEQYF,TGTGCCAGCAGCTTAGGCGGTAGTAGACCCTCCTACGAGCAGTACTTC
TRBJ2-5,.,.,TRBV6-5,CASSYSRETQYF,TGTGCCAGCAGTTACTCGAGGGAGACCCAGTACTTC
TRBJ1-1,.,TRBD1,TRBV30,CAWAGTGNTEAFF,TGTGCCTGGGCCGGGACAGGGAACACTGAAGCTTTCTTT
TRBJ2-7,.,TRBD2,TRBV7-9,CASSSRTSGRYEQYF,TGTGCCAGCAGCTCGAGGACTAGCGGAAGGTACGAGCAGTACTTC
TRBJ1-1,.,TRBD1,TRBV18,CASSLAGTATEAFF,TGTGCCAGCTCACTAGCCGGGACAGCCACTGAAGCTTTCTTT
TRBJ2-7,.,TRBD2,TRBV7-6,CASSPLAGGGSYEQYF,TGTGCCAGCAGCCCCCTAGCGGGAGGGGGCTCCTACGAGCAGTACTTC
TRBJ2-7,.,TRBD1,TRBV14,CASSQDPGQGAYEQYF,TGTGCCAGCAGCCAAGACCCGGGACAGGGGGCGTACGAGCAGTACTTC
TRBJ2-1,.,TRBD2,TRBV27,CASSFGPPLAGVESSYNEQFF,TGTGCCAGCAGTTTTGGGCCCCCCCTAGCGGGAGTCGAGAGCTCCTACAATGAGCAGTTCTTC
TRBJ2-1,.,TRBD2,TRBV27,CASSLFTWEREGYTFNEQFF,TGTGCCAGCAGTTTATTCACATGGGAGCGGGAGGGATATACATTCAATGAGCAGTTCTTC
TRBJ1-2,medium-sized,.,TRBV6-1,CASSEGENYGYTF,TGTGCCAGCAGTGAAGGGGAGAACTATGGCTACACCTTC
TRBJ2-1,.,TRBD2,TRBV19,CASSPSRTSPYNEQFF,TGTGCCAGTAGTCCCTCTCGGACTAGTCCCTACAATGAGCAGTTCTTC
TRBJ1-1,few,.,TRBV20-1,CSAPVTSAFF,TGCAGTGCCCCGGTCACGTCAGCTTTCTTT
TRBJ1-5,once,.,TRBV28,CASSLGQFQPQHF,TGTGCCAGCAGTTTAGGTCAGTTTCAGCCCCAGCATTTT
TRBJ2-7,.,.,TRBV27,CASSLYAGQTYEQYF,TGTGCCAGCAGTTTATATGCGGGACAGACCTACGAGCAGTACTTC
TRBJ1-2,.,.,TRBV25-1,CASSDQLGGGYTF,TGTGCCAGCAGTGACCAGCTCGGGGGAGGCTACACCTTC